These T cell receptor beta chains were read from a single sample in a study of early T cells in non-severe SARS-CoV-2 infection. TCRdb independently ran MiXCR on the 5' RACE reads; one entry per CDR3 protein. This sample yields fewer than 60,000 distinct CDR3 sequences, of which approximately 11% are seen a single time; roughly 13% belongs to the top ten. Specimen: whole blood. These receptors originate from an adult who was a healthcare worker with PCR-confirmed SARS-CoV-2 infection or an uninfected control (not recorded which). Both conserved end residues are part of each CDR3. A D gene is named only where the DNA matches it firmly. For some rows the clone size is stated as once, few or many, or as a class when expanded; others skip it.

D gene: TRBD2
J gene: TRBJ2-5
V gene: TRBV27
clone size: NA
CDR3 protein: CASSSGLAEETQYF
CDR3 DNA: TGTGCCAGCAGTTCGGGACTAGCGGAAGAGACCCAGTACTTC

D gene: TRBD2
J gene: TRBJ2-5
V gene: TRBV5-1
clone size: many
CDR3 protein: CASSPGLAYRETQYF
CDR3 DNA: TGCGCCAGCAGCCCGGGACTAGCGTACCGGGAGACCCAGTACTTC

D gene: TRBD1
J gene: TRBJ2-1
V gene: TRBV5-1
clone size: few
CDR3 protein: CASSFGTGANEQFF
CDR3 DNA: TGCGCCAGCAGCTTCGGGACAGGGGCTAACGAGCAGTTCTTC

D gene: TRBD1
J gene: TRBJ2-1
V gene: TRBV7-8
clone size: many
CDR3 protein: CASSLGQGEHNEQFF
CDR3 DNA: TGTGCCAGCAGCTTAGGGCAGGGGGAACACAATGAGCAGTTCTTC

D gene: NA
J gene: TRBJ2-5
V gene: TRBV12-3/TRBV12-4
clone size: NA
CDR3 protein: CASSLGGVERETQYF
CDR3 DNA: TGTGCCAGCAGTTTAGGAGGGGTAGAGCGAGAGACCCAGTACTTC

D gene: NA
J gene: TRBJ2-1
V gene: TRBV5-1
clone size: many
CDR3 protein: CASSLTGSEYNEQFF
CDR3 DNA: TGCGCCAGCAGCTTGACAGGGTCCGAATACAATGAGCAGTTCTTC

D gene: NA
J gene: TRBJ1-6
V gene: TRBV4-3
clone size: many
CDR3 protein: CASSQDGNRNSPLHF
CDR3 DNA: TGCGCCAGCAGCCAAGATGGGAACAGAAATTCACCCCTCCACTTT

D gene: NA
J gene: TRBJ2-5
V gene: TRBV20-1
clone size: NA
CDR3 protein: CSARDGGAQETQYF
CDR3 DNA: TGCAGTGCTAGAGATGGGGGGGCCCAAGAGACCCAGTACTTC

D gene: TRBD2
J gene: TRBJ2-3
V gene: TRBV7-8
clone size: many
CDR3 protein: CASSSREGHLTDTQYF
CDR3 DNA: TGTGCCAGCAGCTCCCGGGAGGGACATCTCACAGATACGCAGTATTTT

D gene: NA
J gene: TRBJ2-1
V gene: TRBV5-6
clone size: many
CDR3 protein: CASSKTGNYNEQFF
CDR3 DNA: TGTGCCAGCAGCAAGACCGGGAACTACAATGAGCAGTTCTTC

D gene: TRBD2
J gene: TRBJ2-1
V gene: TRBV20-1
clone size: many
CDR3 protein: CSADDLSGIGYNEQFF
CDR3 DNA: TGCAGTGCTGATGACCTGAGCGGGATAGGGTACAATGAGCAGTTCTTC

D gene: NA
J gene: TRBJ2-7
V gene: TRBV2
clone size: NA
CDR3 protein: CASRRESYEQYF
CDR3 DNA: TGTGCCAGCCGAAGGGAGTCCTACGAGCAGTACTTC

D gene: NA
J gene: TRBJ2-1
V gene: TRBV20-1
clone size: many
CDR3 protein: CSARDPSRGQFF
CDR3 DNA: TGCAGTGCTAGAGACCCCTCGAGGGGGCAGTTCTTC

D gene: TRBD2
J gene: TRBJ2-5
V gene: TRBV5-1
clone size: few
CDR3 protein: CASRVAGVGWETQYF
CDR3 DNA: TGCGCCAGCAGGGTAGCGGGAGTAGGTTGGGAGACCCAGTACTTC

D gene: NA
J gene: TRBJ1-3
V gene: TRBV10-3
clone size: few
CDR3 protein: CAISGDSGNTIYF
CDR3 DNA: TGTGCCATCAGTGGAGACTCTGGAAACACCATATATTTT

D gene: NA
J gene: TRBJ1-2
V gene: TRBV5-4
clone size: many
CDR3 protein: CASSLRRDTTYGYTF
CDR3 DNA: TGTGCCAGCAGCTTGAGACGAGACACAACCTATGGCTACACCTTC

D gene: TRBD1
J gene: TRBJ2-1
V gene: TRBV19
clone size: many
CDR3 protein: CASNPEGGAWYNEQFF
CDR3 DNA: TGTGCCAGTAACCCTGAAGGGGGCGCGTGGTACAATGAGCAGTTCTTC

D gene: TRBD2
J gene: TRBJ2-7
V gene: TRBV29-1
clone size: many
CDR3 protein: CSVAGGRSPYEQYF
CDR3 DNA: TGCAGCGTTGCGGGCGGGAGGTCCCCCTACGAGCAGTACTTC

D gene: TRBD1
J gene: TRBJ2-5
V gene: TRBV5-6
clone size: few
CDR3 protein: CASSPPGTGETQYF
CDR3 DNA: TGTGCCAGCAGCCCACCGGGGACAGGGGAGACCCAGTACTTC

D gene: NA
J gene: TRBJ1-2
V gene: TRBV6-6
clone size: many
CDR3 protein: CASTFLKGGYTF
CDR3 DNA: TGTGCCAGCACTTTCCTGAAAGGGGGCTACACCTTC

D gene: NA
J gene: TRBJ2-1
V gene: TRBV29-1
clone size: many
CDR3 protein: CSVEGTSYNEQFF
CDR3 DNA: TGCAGCGTTGAGGGCACCAGCTACAATGAGCAGTTCTTC

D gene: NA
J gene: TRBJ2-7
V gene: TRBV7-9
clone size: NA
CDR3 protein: CASSSRRVGIREQYF
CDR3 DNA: TGTGCCAGCAGTTCAAGGAGGGTTGGGATACGCGAGCAGTACTTC

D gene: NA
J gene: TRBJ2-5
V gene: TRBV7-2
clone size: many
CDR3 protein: CASSPDGESTQYF
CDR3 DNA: TGTGCCAGCAGCCCTGACGGAGAAAGTACCCAGTACTTC

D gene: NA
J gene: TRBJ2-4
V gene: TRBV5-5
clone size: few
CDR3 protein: CASSFAKQGGIQYF
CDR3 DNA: TGTGCCAGCAGCTTCGCTAAGCAGGGGGGAATTCAGTACTTC

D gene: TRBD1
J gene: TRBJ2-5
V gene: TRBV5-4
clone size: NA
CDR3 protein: CASSFTGGETQYF
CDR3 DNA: TGTGCCAGCAGCTTCACAGGGGGAGAGACCCAGTACTTC

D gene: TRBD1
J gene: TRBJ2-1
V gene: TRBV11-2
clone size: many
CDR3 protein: CASREDRGPYNEQFF
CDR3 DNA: TGTGCCAGCAGGGAAGACAGGGGCCCCTACAATGAGCAGTTCTTC

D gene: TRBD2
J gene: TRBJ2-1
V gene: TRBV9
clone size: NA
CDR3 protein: CASSVGRLAGSPEQFF
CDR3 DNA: TGTGCCAGCAGCGTAGGTCGGCTAGCGGGATCCCCCGAGCAGTTCTTC

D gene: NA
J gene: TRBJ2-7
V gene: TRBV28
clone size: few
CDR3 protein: CASMGVSGEQYF
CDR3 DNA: TGTGCCAGCATGGGGGTTTCAGGGGAGCAGTACTTC

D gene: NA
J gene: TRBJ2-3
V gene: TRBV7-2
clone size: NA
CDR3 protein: CASSQLTDTQYF
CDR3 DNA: TGTGCCAGCAGCCAACTCACAGATACGCAGTATTTT

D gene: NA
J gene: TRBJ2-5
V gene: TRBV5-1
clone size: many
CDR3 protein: CASSPGVVGSRQETQYF
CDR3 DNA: TGCGCCAGCAGCCCCGGGGTCGTGGGTAGTCGTCAAGAGACCCAGTACTTC

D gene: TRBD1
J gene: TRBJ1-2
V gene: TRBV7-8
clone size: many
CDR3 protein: CASSLKGQGRYGYTF
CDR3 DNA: TGTGCCAGCAGCTTAAAGGGACAGGGGCGATATGGCTACACCTTC